The clone carrying this T cell receptor beta chain was seen ten or more times. Its antigen is unknown. TCRdb re-called the reads with MiXCR, one entry per CDR3 protein. The sample consists of over 450,000 distinct CDR3 sequences, about 11% of them appearing once. This sample is part of a study of T cell repertoires in cytomegalovirus infection. Looking at the study overall: Matching HLA type and CMV infection were both indicated by public TCR beta signatures. Study results and limitations: HLA-C-restricted CMV clonotypes gave the most frequent clonotype in two of eight donors. The cumulative frequency of public TCR beta families distinguished individuals who carried CMV together with the relevant HLA.

Germline CDR1 reads LNHDA; CDR2 reads SQIVND (reference sequence). The ends were cut back, 3 bases at V and 1 base at J, with 10 bases in the middle. This CDR3 contains 15 residues. The sequence was obtained from a human donor in good health (CMV status not recorded). Some clones in this sample may be carry-over from other donors' samples. The material sequenced was PBMCs. The rearrangement uses TRBV19 and TRBJ2-1, with D unresolved. The chain's CDR3 is CASSIRSNSYNEQFF. CDR3 DNA sequence: TGTGCCAGTAGTATTAGGAGTAATTCCTACAATGAGCAGTTCTTC. Filled out from reference TRBV19 and TRBJ2-1, the complete variable domain reads DGGITQSPKYLFRKEGQNVTLSCEQNLNHDAMYWYRQDPGQGLRLIYYSQIVNDFQKGDIAEGYSVSREKKESFPLTVTSAQKNPTAFYLCASSIRSNSYNEQFFGPGTRLTVL.